This T cell receptor beta chain was captured in a study of technical replicates of blood from a handful of donors. The table came from immunoSEQ multiplex PCR; TCRdb's copy has only in-frame clones and leaves some out. The sample records tens of thousands of clones, 93% being singletons. V dropped 2 bases and J dropped 5 bases, with 8 bases sitting between them. The length of the CDR3 is 14 residues. Germline CDR1 reads SGHNT; CDR2 reads YYREEE (reference sequence). The sample consisted of T cells isolated from PBMCs. This clonotype originated in a human donor in good health. The chain has TRBV5-4 and TRBJ1-6; D is uncertain. The CDR3 bases are TGTGCCAGCAGCTTTATAGATGATAATTCACCCCTCCACTTT. Translation: CASSFIDDNSPLHF.